The rows below give T cell receptor beta chains drawn from one sample of a study of regulatory T cells in long-lasting Graves disease. TCRdb redid the calling of the multiplex PCR reads with MiXCR, one entry per CDR3 protein. The table lists some 560,000 distinct CDR3 sequences, about 16% of them singletons. This sample also appeared in a second study, on T cells in Graves' hyperthyroidism and ophthalmopathy.

The sample was peripheral blood mononuclear cells (PBMCs), taken at new diagnosis, from a patient treated with antithyroid drugs. The receptors derive from a woman aged 35 to 60 with Graves disease. CDR3s include the opening cysteine and the closing phenylalanine or tryptophan. Fields, in order: D gene, clone size, J gene, V gene, CDR3 protein, CDR3 DNA. A D gene is named only where the DNA matches it firmly. Some rows mark clone size as missing; the rest say once, few, many or name a class of expanded clone.

- - TRBJ1-2 TRBV18 CASSSEGQANYGYTF TGTGCCAGCTCCTCGGAGGGTCAAGCTAACTATGGCTACACCTTC
- - TRBJ1-5 TRBV10-2 CASSVEVQPQHF TGCGCCAGCAGTGTTGAGGTTCAGCCCCAGCATTTT
- - TRBJ2-1 TRBV10-1 CASSESGTLSYNEQFF TGCGCCAGCAGTGAGTCGGGGACGCTTTCCTACAATGAGCAGTTCTTC
- - TRBJ2-7 TRBV3-1 CASSHLALDSGHEQYF TGTGCCAGCAGCCATCTGGCACTAGATAGCGGCCACGAGCAGTACTTC
TRBD2 - TRBJ2-1 TRBV27 CASSLAGGWSEQFF TGTGCCAGCAGTTTAGCGGGGGGTTGGAGTGAGCAGTTCTTC
- - TRBJ2-3 TRBV29-1 CSVEGLNTDTQYF TGCAGCGTTGAGGGACTTAACACAGATACGCAGTATTTT
- - TRBJ2-7 TRBV6-1 CASTQGPEQYF TGTGCCAGCACCCAAGGTCCCGAGCAGTACTTC
TRBD2 few TRBJ2-7 TRBV19 CASPSLTSGTYEQYF TGTGCCAGTCCATCGTTGACTAGCGGGACCTACGAGCAGTACTTC
- - TRBJ1-1 TRBV7-9 CASSSTTPLEAFF TGTGCCAGCAGCTCCACAACTCCCCTTGAAGCTTTCTTT
TRBD1 - TRBJ1-4 TRBV7-2 CASSLDRGDGKLFF TGTGCCAGCAGTTTGGACAGGGGGGACGGAAAACTGTTTTTT
TRBD1 - TRBJ1-4 TRBV5-5 CASSSGTGSFEKLFF TGTGCCAGCAGCTCAGGGACAGGGAGTTTTGAAAAACTGTTTTTT
- few TRBJ1-2 TRBV5-1 CASSWGFRGPNYGYTF TGCGCCAGCAGCTGGGGATTCAGGGGTCCAAACTATGGCTACACCTTC
- - TRBJ1-1 TRBV18 CASSPPNANPGNTEAFF TGTGCCAGCTCACCACCCAACGCAAACCCGGGGAACACTGAAGCTTTCTTT
TRBD1 many TRBJ1-1 TRBV12-3/TRBV12-4 CASSQGGITEAFF TGTGCCAGCAGTCAGGGGGGAATCACTGAAGCTTTCTTT
- few TRBJ2-3 TRBV9 CASSVSGHYTDTQYF TGTGCCAGCAGCGTATCGGGACACTACACAGATACGCAGTATTTT
- many TRBJ1-5 TRBV12-3/TRBV12-4 CASSRPFQPQHF TGTGCCAGCAGTCGGCCATTTCAGCCCCAGCATTTT
- many TRBJ1-2 TRBV12-3/TRBV12-4 CASSLLRTAGYTF TGTGCCAGCAGCCTACTCCGGACGGCAGGCTACACCTTC
TRBD1 - TRBJ2-2 TRBV7-9 CASSPRDRDYGELFF TGTGCCAGCAGCCCAAGGGACAGGGATTACGGGGAGCTGTTTTTT
- - TRBJ2-2 TRBV7-3 CASSSGTSNTGELFF TGTGCCAGCAGCTCCGGGACTTCGAACACCGGGGAGCTGTTTTTT
- many TRBJ2-7 TRBV3-1 CASSQDRGGATYEQYF TGTGCCAGCAGCCAAGATCGCGGAGGGGCGACCTACGAGCAGTACTTC
- few TRBJ1-5 TRBV10-3 CAISEEGNQPQHF TGTGCCATCAGTGAGGAAGGGAATCAGCCCCAGCATTTT
TRBD1 many TRBJ2-1 TRBV6-2/TRBV6-3 CASSDRGFIDNEQFF TGTGCCAGCAGTGACAGGGGTTTTATCGACAATGAGCAGTTCTTC
- many TRBJ2-3 TRBV18 CASSPPDTRTDTQYF TGTGCCAGCTCACCACCGGACACCCGCACAGATACGCAGTATTTT
TRBD1 - TRBJ1-1 TRBV7-9 CASSRQGVAEAFF TGTGCCAGCAGCCGACAGGGAGTGGCTGAAGCTTTCTTT
- many TRBJ1-1 TRBV29-1 CSVEPHGIDTEAFF TGCAGCGTTGAACCCCACGGGATCGACACTGAAGCTTTCTTT
- - TRBJ1-3 TRBV9 CASSDALSGNTIYF TGTGCCAGCAGCGACGCTCTCTCTGGAAACACCATATATTTT
- few TRBJ1-1 TRBV6-1 CASSPTQTQAFF TGTGCCAGCAGTCCTACCCAGACTCAAGCTTTCTTT
- - TRBJ2-5 TRBV5-4 CASSFSGIGETQYF TGTGCCAGCAGCTTTTCTGGGATCGGCGAGACCCAGTACTTC
- many TRBJ1-2 TRBV20-1 CSAQREGYTF TGCAGTGCCCAGAGGGAAGGCTACACCTTC